This T cell receptor (beta chain) came from a study of T cells in tuberculosis. TCRdb's table, derived via immunoSEQ multiplex PCR, lists solely in-frame clones and lacks some. The table shows around 38,000 clones, with roughly 96% occurring only once. The CDR3 sequence is 15 residues long. Trimming at V came to 4 bases and at J to 3 bases, leaving 5 bases not matched to a gene. Germline V gene sequence: CDR1 LNHNV, CDR2 YYDKDF (reference sequence). The chain employs TRBV15 and TRBJ2-7; 11 positions match TRBD2. The receptor was isolated from a donor between 10 and 35 years old with latent tuberculosis or without tuberculosis infection. The specimen sequenced was PBMCs. The CDR3: CATSISGTSGYEQYF. In DNA, the CDR3 is TGTGCCACCAGCATCTCCGGGACTAGCGGCTACGAGCAGTACTTC.